A selection of T cell receptor beta chains follows, all from one sample in a study of shared clonotypes between healthy human individuals. This table comes from immunoSEQ multiplex PCR, and its TCRdb copy is limited to in-frame clones, with some not included. The table records under 850,000 clones, roughly 72% of them present only once. Sequencing was carried out using memory CD4+ T cells sorted from blood. The receptors were sampled from a woman aged 30 to 39 in good health. Both conserved end residues are part of each CDR3. Fields, in order: CDR3 protein, CDR3 DNA, clone size, D gene, V gene, J gene. D genes are given only for firm matches. Clone size, where shown, is once, few, many, or a class for clones that have expanded.

CDR3: CASSWGPTGHNEKLFF
DNA: TGTGCCAGCAGCTGGGGGCCGACAGGGCACAATGAAAAACTGTTTTTT
size: .
D: TRBD1
V: TRBV7-6
J: TRBJ1-4

CDR3: CASRSGEGGNQPQHF
DNA: TGTGCCAGTAGGAGTGGGGAAGGGGGCAATCAGCCCCAGCATTTT
size: .
D: .
V: TRBV19
J: TRBJ1-5

CDR3: CASSPGVGRENEQYF
DNA: TGTGCCAGCTCACCAGGGGTGGGAAGGGAGAACGAGCAGTACTTC
size: .
D: .
V: TRBV18
J: TRBJ2-7

CDR3: CASSFGGPRLTEAFF
DNA: TGTGCCAGCAGTTTCGGGGGCCCAAGACTCACTGAAGCTTTCTTT
size: .
D: .
V: TRBV28
J: TRBJ1-1

CDR3: CASSPTSGSYEQYF
DNA: TGTGCCAGCAGCCCAACTAGCGGGAGCTACGAGCAGTACTTC
size: .
D: TRBD2
V: TRBV7-9
J: TRBJ2-7

CDR3: CASSLTSGLDAHF
DNA: TGTGCCAGCAGTTTGACTAGCGGGTTAGATGCGCATTTT
size: .
D: TRBD2
V: TRBV28
J: TRBJ2-3

CDR3: CASRPGTYEQYF
DNA: TGTGCCAGCAGGCCAGGGACCTACGAGCAGTACTTC
size: .
D: .
V: TRBV2
J: TRBJ2-7

CDR3: CSVGQGSLDTQYF
DNA: TGCAGCGTTGGGCAGGGTAGTTTGGATACGCAGTATTTT
size: .
D: .
V: TRBV29-1
J: TRBJ2-3

CDR3: CASSLGAGQITDTQYF
DNA: TGTGCCAGCAGCTTAGGTGCGGGACAGATCACAGATACGCAGTATTTT
size: .
D: .
V: TRBV7-2
J: TRBJ2-3

CDR3: CASSLSSYSGYEQYF
DNA: TGTGCCAGCAGTTTATCGTCCTATTCCGGGTACGAGCAGTACTTC
size: once
D: .
V: TRBV9
J: TRBJ2-7

CDR3: CASSTGDTEAFF
DNA: TGTGCCAGCAGTACGGGGGACACTGAAGCTTTCTTT
size: .
D: .
V: TRBV2
J: TRBJ1-1

CDR3: CASSLAGRSTEAFF
DNA: TGTGCCAGCAGCTTGGCTGGCAGGAGCACTGAAGCTTTCTTT
size: .
D: .
V: TRBV5-6
J: TRBJ1-1

CDR3: CASSAGRLTYGYTF
DNA: TGTGCCAGCAGTGCGGGCAGGCTCACCTATGGCTACACCTTC
size: .
D: .
V: TRBV2
J: TRBJ1-2

CDR3: CASSEGGLAGTYNEQFF
DNA: TGTGCCAGCAGCGAGGGGGGACTAGCGGGAACCTACAATGAGCAGTTCTTC
size: .
D: TRBD2
V: TRBV9
J: TRBJ2-1